These T cell receptor beta chains were read from a single sample in a study of blood T cell repertoires in COVID-19. Assay used: immunoSEQ multiplex PCR; TCRdb lists only in-frame clones, some missing. The table records hundreds of thousands of clones, about 90% of them present only once. Sequenced sample: PBMCs or T cells enriched from blood (not recorded which). These receptors originate from a woman in her 50s with acute COVID-19. Both conserved end residues are part of each CDR3. The D gene is left open where the match is weak. The listing skips clone size in some rows; elsewhere it reads once, few, many or a size class.

clone_size: NA
d_call: NA
v_call: TRBV25-1
j_call: TRBJ1-2
cdr3_nt: TGTGCCAGCAGTGAGGCCTCCTATGGCTACACCTTC
cdr3_aa: CASSEASYGYTF

clone_size: NA
d_call: NA
v_call: TRBV5-5
j_call: TRBJ2-1
cdr3_nt: TGTGCCAGCAGCTTGGAATGGGGGGGCGAGCAGTTCTTC
cdr3_aa: CASSLEWGGEQFF

clone_size: NA
d_call: TRBD1
v_call: TRBV11-2
j_call: TRBJ1-6
cdr3_nt: TGTGCCAGCAGCTTACAAGGGGGCGGCAATAATTCACCCCTCCACTTT
cdr3_aa: CASSLQGGGNNSPLHF

clone_size: NA
d_call: NA
v_call: TRBV20-1
j_call: TRBJ2-5
cdr3_nt: TGCAGTGCTACCGGAGAGACCCAGTACTTC
cdr3_aa: CSATGETQYF

clone_size: NA
d_call: TRBD1
v_call: TRBV18
j_call: TRBJ1-3
cdr3_nt: TGTGCCAGCTCACCGGGGACAGGGGGCTTTGGAAACACCATATATTTT
cdr3_aa: CASSPGTGGFGNTIYF

clone_size: NA
d_call: TRBD2
v_call: TRBV5-8
j_call: TRBJ2-3
cdr3_nt: TGTGCCAGCAGCTTGGGCGGGACTAGCGGTACAGATACGCAGTATTTT
cdr3_aa: CASSLGGTSGTDTQYF

clone_size: NA
d_call: NA
v_call: TRBV7-8
j_call: TRBJ2-7
cdr3_nt: TGTGCCAGCAGCCGAGGGGGGACAGCGATGTACGAGCAGTACTTC
cdr3_aa: CASSRGGTAMYEQYF

clone_size: NA
d_call: NA
v_call: TRBV15
j_call: TRBJ1-2
cdr3_nt: TGTGCCACCAGCAGAGCCCTCTATGGCTACACCTTC
cdr3_aa: CATSRALYGYTF

clone_size: NA
d_call: NA
v_call: TRBV7-9
j_call: TRBJ1-5
cdr3_nt: TGTGCCAGCAGCCCAGGGGCCTCAAATCAGCCCCAGCATTTT
cdr3_aa: CASSPGASNQPQHF

clone_size: once
d_call: NA
v_call: TRBV18
j_call: TRBJ2-7
cdr3_nt: TGTGCCAGCTCACCCGACAGCTCCTCCTACGAGCAGTACTTC
cdr3_aa: CASSPDSSSYEQYF

clone_size: NA
d_call: NA
v_call: TRBV6-5
j_call: TRBJ2-7
cdr3_nt: TGTGCCAGCAGGACAAAGTCGTATTACTTC
cdr3_aa: CASRTKSYYF

clone_size: NA
d_call: TRBD2
v_call: TRBV27
j_call: TRBJ2-7
cdr3_nt: TGTGCCAGCAGTTTATCCCTGACTAGCTGGGAGCAGTACTTC
cdr3_aa: CASSLSLTSWEQYF

clone_size: few
d_call: TRBD1
v_call: TRBV28
j_call: TRBJ1-1
cdr3_nt: TGTGCCAGCACTGGAACAGGGACAGGTGCTGCTTTCTTT
cdr3_aa: CASTGTGTGAAFF

clone_size: NA
d_call: NA
v_call: TRBV6-5
j_call: TRBJ2-7
cdr3_nt: TGTGCCAGCAGTTACTCGAGTATCTACGAGCAGTACTTC
cdr3_aa: CASSYSSIYEQYF

clone_size: NA
d_call: NA
v_call: TRBV15
j_call: TRBJ1-2
cdr3_nt: TGTGCCACCAGCGGGGGACACCAGGGTAACTATGGCTACACCTTC
cdr3_aa: CATSGGHQGNYGYTF

clone_size: NA
d_call: NA
v_call: TRBV5-1
j_call: TRBJ2-7
cdr3_nt: TGCGCCAGCAGCTTGGTGGGACTCATCGAGCAGTACTTC
cdr3_aa: CASSLVGLIEQYF